This T cell receptor beta chain was sequenced for a study of PD-1 and CTLA-4 blockade in melanoma. This clone has more than one count but fewer than ten. Germline CDR1 and CDR2: MNHEY and SVGAGI. Trimming removed 5 bases from V and 0 bases from J, with 10 bases in between. The CDR3 spans 14 residues. Generated by immunoSEQ multiplex PCR, the TCRdb table keeps only in-frame clones and is missing some. Among approximately 33,000 clones listed, roughly 90% were seen once. The sample in question was CD8+ T cells from peripheral blood, obtained from a patient given anti-PD-1 treatment. This TCR was recovered from a human donor with melanoma. This chain connects TRBV6-5 to TRBJ1-1, with D maybe TRBD1 (5 bases). This CDR3 is CASSRDSLNTEAFF. The CDR3 DNA reads TGTGCCAGCAGTCGTGACAGCTTGAACACTGAAGCTTTCTTT.